Detailed here is one T cell receptor (beta chain). Its antigen is not identified. This sample was included in a study of T cells in narcolepsy. Study-level points and caveats: Reportedly, autoreactive clonotypes were serially detected in patients' blood but not controls'. Same-patient CSF and blood CD4+ T cell clonotypes included HCRT-specific and TRIB2-specific autoreactive ones.

TCRdb's copy holds only in-frame clones and misses some; the assay was immunoSEQ multiplex PCR. The repertoire holds tens of thousands of clones, with 79% as singletons. This CDR3 region has 15 residues. Trimming shortened V by 5 bases and J by 0 bases, and 14 bases separated the two germline ends. Germline CDR1 reads SGHTA; CDR2 reads FQGNSA. The V and J genes are TRBV7-2 and TRBJ2-7; TRBD2 is a possible D gene (5 bases). Sequencing input: memory (CD45RA-) CD4+ T cells from blood. The TCR originated in a human donor in good health. The CDR3 spells CASSQDWTSSYEQYF. CDR3 nucleotide sequence: TGTGCCAGCAGCCAGGACTGGACGAGCTCCTACGAGCAGTACTTC. Based on the CDR3 plus reference TRBV7-2 and TRBJ2-7, the full variable domain is GAGVSQSPSNKVTEKGKDVELRCDPISGHTALYWYRQSLGQGLEFLIYFQGNSAPDKSGLPSDRFSAERTGGSVSTLTIQRTQQEDSAVYLCASSQDWTSSYEQYFGPGTRLTVT.